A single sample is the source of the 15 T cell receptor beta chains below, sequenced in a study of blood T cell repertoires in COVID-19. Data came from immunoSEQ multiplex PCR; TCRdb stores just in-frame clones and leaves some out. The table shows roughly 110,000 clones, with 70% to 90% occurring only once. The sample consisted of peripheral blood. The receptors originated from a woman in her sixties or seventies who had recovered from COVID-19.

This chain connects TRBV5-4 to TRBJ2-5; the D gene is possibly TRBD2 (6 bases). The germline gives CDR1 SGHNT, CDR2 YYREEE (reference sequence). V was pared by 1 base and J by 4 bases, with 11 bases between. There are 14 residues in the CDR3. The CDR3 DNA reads TGTGCCAGCAGCTTGAGACTAGATGGAGAGACCCAGTACTTC. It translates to CASSLRLDGETQYF.

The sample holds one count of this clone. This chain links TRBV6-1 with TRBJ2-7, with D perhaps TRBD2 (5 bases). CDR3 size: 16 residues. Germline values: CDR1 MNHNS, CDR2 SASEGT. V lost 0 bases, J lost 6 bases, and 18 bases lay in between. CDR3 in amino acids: CASSEAPGSATSEQYF. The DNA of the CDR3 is TGTGCCAGCAGTGAAGCTCCGGGTAGCGCGACCTCCGAGCAGTACTTC.

The CDR3 here is CASSRTSGGATGANVLTF. In DNA form, the CDR3 reads TGTGCCAGCAGTCGGACTAGCGGGGGGGCAACTGGGGCCAACGTCCTGACTTTC. The chain combines TRBV6-6 with TRBJ2-6; TRBD2 matches at 15 bases. This CDR3 comprises 18 residues. CDR1 is MNHNY and CDR2 is SVGAGI in the germline V gene (reference sequence). V was pared by 5 bases and J by 2 bases, with 4 bases of the junction left unmatched.

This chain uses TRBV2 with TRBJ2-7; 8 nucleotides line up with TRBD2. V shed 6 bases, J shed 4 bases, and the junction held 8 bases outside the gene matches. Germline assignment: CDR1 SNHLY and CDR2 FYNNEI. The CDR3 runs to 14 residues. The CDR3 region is CASRLGLDMYEQYF. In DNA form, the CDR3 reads TGTGCCAGCAGACTGGGACTAGACATGTACGAGCAGTACTTC. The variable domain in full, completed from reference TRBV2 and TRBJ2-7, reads EPEVTQTPSHQVTQMGQEVILRCVPISNHLYFYWYRQILGQKVEFLVSFYNNEISEKSEIFDDQFSVERPDGSNFTLKIRSTKLEDSAMYFCASRLGLDMYEQYFGPGTRLTVT.

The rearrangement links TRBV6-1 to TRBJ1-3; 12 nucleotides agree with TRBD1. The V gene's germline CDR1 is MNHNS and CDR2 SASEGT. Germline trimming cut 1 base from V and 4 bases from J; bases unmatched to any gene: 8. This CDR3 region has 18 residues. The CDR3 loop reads CASSEEGGQGAEGNTIYF. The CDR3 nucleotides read TGTGCCAGCAGTGAAGAGGGGGGACAGGGGGCTGAAGGAAACACCATATATTTT.

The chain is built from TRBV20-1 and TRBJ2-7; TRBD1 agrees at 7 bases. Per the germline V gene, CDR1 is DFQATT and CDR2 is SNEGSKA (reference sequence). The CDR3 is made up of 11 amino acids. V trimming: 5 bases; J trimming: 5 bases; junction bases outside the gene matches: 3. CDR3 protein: CSALRGNEQYF. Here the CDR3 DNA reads TGCAGTGCTCTCAGGGGGAACGAGCAGTACTTC.

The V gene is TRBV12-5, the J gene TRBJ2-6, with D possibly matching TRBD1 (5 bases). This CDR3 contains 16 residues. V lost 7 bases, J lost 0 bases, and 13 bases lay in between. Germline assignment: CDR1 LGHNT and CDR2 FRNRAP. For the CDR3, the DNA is TGTGCTAGTGCCCAGACAGAACCCTCTGGGGCCAACGTCCTGACTTTC. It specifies CASAQTEPSGANVLTF.

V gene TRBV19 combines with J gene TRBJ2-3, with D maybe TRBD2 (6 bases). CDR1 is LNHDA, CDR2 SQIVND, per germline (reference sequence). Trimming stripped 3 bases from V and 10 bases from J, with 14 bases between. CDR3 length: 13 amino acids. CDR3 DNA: TGTGCCAGTAGTATTCCGGGAGCCCGGGCGCAGTATTTT. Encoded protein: CASSIPGARAQYF.

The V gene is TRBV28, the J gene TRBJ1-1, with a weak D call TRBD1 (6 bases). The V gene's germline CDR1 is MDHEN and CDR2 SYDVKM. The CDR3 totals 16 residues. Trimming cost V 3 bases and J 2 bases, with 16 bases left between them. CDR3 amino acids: CASSFGQGRGNTEAFF. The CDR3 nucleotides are TGTGCCAGCAGTTTTGGTCAGGGCAGGGGTAACACTGAAGCTTTCTTT.

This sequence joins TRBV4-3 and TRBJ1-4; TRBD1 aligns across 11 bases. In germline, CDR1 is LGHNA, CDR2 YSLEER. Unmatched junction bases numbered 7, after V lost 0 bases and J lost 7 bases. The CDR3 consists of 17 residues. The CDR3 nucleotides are TGCGCCAGCAGCCAAGAACGGGGGACAGGGGGTGGTGAAAAACTGTTTTTT. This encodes CASSQERGTGGGEKLFF.

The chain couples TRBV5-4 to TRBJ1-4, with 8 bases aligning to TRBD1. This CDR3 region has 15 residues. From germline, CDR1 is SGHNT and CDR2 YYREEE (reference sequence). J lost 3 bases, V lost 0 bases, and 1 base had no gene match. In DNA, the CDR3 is TGTGCCAGCAGCTTGGCGGGACAGGCTAATGAAAAACTGTTTTTT. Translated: CASSLAGQANEKLFF.

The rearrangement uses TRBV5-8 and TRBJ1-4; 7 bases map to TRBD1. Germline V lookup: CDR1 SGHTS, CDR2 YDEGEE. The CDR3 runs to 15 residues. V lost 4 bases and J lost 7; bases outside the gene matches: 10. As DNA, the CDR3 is TGTGCCAGCAGCCCTAGGGGGCTTGGTATTGAAAAACTGTTTTTT. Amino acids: CASSPRGLGIEKLFF.

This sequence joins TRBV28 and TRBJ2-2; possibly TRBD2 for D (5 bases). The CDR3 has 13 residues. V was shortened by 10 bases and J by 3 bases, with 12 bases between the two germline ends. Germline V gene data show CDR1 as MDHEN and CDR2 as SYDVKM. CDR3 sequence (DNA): TGTGCCACCATGGCGGGTCACACCGGGGAGCTGTTTTTT. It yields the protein CATMAGHTGELFF.

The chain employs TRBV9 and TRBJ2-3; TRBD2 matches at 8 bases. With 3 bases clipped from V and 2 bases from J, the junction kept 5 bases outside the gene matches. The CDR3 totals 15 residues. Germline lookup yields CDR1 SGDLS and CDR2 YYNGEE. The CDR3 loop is CASSARGGYTDTQYF. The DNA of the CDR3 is TGTGCCAGCAGCGCACGCGGGGGGTACACAGATACGCAGTATTTT. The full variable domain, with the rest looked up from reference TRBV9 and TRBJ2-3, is DSGVTQTPKHLITATGQRVTLRCSPRSGDLSVYWYQQSLDQGLQFLIQYYNGEERAKGNILERFSAQQFPDLHSELNLSSLELGDSALYFCASSARGGYTDTQYFGPGTRLTVL.

The CDR3 DNA follows: TGCAGTGCTAGTAGCGGGAGGTTGAATGAGCAGTTCTTC. Protein sequence: CSASSGRLNEQFF. This rearrangement joins TRBV20-1 to TRBJ2-1; TRBD2 matches 10 bases. The CDR3 sequence is 13 residues long. J lost 7 bases, V lost 3 bases, and 3 bases had no gene match. Germline CDR1 reads DFQATT; CDR2 reads SNEGSKA (reference sequence).